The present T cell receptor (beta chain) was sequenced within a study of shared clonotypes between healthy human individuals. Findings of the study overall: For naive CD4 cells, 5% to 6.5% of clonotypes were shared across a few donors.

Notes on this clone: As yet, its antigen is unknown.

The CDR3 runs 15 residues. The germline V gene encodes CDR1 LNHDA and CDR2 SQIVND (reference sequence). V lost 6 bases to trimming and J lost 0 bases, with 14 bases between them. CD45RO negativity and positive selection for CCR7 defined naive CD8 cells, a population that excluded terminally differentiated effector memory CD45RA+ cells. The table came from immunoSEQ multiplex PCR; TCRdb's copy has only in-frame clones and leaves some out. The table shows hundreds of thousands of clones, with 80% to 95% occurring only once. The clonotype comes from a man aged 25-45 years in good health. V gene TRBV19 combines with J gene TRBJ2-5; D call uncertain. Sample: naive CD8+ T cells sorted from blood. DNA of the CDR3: TGTGCCAGTAGGCCTGTAGCAGCGTACCAAGAGACCCAGTACTTC. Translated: CASRPVAAYQETQYF.